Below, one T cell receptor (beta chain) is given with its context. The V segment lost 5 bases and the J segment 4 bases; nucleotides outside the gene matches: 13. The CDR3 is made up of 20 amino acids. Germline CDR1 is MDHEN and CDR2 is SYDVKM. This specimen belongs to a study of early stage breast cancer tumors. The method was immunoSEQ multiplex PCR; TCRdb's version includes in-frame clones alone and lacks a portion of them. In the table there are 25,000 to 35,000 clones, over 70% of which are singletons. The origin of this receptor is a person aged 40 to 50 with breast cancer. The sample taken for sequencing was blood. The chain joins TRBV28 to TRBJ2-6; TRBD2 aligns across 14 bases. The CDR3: CASSPRLAGGPSAGANVLTF. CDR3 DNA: TGTGCCAGCAGTCCTCGACTAGCGGGAGGGCCAAGTGCCGGGGCCAACGTCCTGACTTTC.